The present T cell receptor beta chain was sequenced within a study of regulatory T cells in long-lasting Graves disease. Regarding the study as a whole: Those with persistent Graves' had less TCR diversity than newly diagnosed patients.

This sample's time point: persistent/refractory GD, antithyroid drugs over 5 years with positive TRAb. Following extraction of RNA from PBMCs, that RNA was used to make the TCR library. Patient provenance is recorded as an endocrinology department in Xi'an, China. Of note for this clonotype: As yet, its antigen is unknown. A far bigger clonotype differs at one base, so this is likely a read error.

The germline gives CDR1 MNHEY, CDR2 SMNVEV (reference sequence). The CDR3 spans 16 residues. Trimming pared 6 bases from V and 0 bases from J, leaving 17 bases between. Construction of the TCR beta libraries employed iRepertoire HTBI primers in conjunction with Arm-PCR of CDR3 regions. In TCRdb, the multiplex PCR reads were re-called with MiXCR into one record per CDR3 protein. In the table there are roughly 300,000 distinct CDR3 sequences, about 18% of which are singletons. The sequence was collected from a female donor with Graves disease. This chain joins TRBV27 and TRBJ2-5; D uncertain. Sequences were derived from peripheral blood mononuclear cells (PBMCs), sampled when the disease was refractory, from a patient treated with antithyroid drugs. The CDR3 is CASSHLSAQHQETQYF. The CDR3 DNA reads TGTGCCAGCAGCCACCTCAGCGCACAGCACCAAGAGACCCAGTACTTC.